This TCR beta chain is from a study of T cells in Graves' hyperthyroidism and ophthalmopathy. Overall study findings and caveats: Ophthalmopathy was model-predicted a median about 6.7 months pre-onset. Within blood appeared most thyroid clonotypes that had expanded above 0.001.

Uncontrolled infections, other autoimmune diseases, pregnancy or lactation led to exclusion of patients. PBMCs were derived from 10 ml fresh peripheral blood. What was amplified from RNA transcripts were TCR beta CDR3 regions. The HTBI primer set was used in a first-round RT-PCR of the TCR CDR3. TCRdb processed the multiplex PCR reads anew with MiXCR; each CDR3 protein has one entry. The table lists a few hundred thousand distinct CDR3 sequences, 21% of them singletons. The ends lost 8 bases at V and 2 bases at J; junction bases unmatched: 5. The CDR3 totals 15 residues. Germline V gene sequence: CDR1 SNHLY, CDR2 FYNNEI. For this clonotype: The antigen is undetermined.

The rearrangement links TRBV2 to TRBJ2-2, with 10 bases that match TRBD1. This receptor was obtained from a woman in her fifties or sixties with Graves' hyperthyroidism. The source material was blood. This CDR3 reads CASAGTGENTGELFF. The CDR3 nucleotides are TGTGCCAGCGCGGGGACAGGGGAAAACACCGGGGAGCTGTTTTTT.